These 5 T cell receptor beta chains share one sample of origin, sequenced in a study of identical twins (dated by TCRdb to 2016 to 2017). The library relied on 5' RACE. TCRdb records Illumina HiSeq 2000 as the sequencer. TCRdb reanalyzed the raw reads on its own, using fastp at Q25 for trimming and MiXCR for clone calling, and kept in-frame beta chains. Rows matching on CDR3 protein sequence are summarized as one entry with the most common DNA and genes. The sample has some 590,000 distinct CDR3 sequences on record, 9.6% of them singletons. Together, the top ten hold roughly 3% of the sample. These data were likewise used in another study, on yellow fever vaccine responses in identical twins.

The sequenced sample consisted of PBMCs. Receptors were obtained from a woman aged 18-30 years in good health.

This clonotype has more than one count but fewer than ten. The chain employs TRBV14 and TRBJ2-7, with a tentative D call TRBD1 (6 bases). CDR1 is SGHDN, CDR2 FVKESK, per germline. CDR3 length equals 14 residues. Trimming shortened V by 4 bases and J by 6 bases, and 16 bases separated the two germline ends. The CDR3 region has the DNA TGTGCCAGCAGCCGCAGGGGTAATTTCGGCGAGCAGTACTTC. Its translation is CASSRRGNFGEQYF.

This clonotype was observed a handful of times. The genes are TRBV15 and TRBJ2-5; no clear D gene. V was shortened by 5 bases and J by 0 bases, with 13 bases between the two germline ends. The germline V gene encodes CDR1 LNHNV and CDR2 YYDKDF (reference sequence). CDR3 length: 15 amino acids. CDR3 in DNA: TGTGCCACCAGCTCCCGGGCCGTCAACCAAGAGACCCAGTACTTC. This translates into CATSSRAVNQETQYF.

In this sample, this clonotype turned up a few times. The chain recombines TRBV6-1 with TRBJ2-1; D uncertain. This CDR3 spans 15 amino acids. The V gene's germline CDR1 is MNHNS and CDR2 SASEGT. Trimming left V 6 bases short and J 8 bases short, with 20 bases between. The DNA of the CDR3 is TGTGCCAGCAGGGATTTAGCCAACCGAGTGGATGAGCAGTTCTTC. This gives the protein CASRDLANRVDEQFF.

There are many counts of this clonotype. The chain is built from TRBV5-5 and TRBJ2-5, with TRBD1 matching 11 bases. The CDR3 consists of 15 residues. After removal of 4 bases from V and 5 bases from J, the junction contained 7 bases not matched to a gene. CDR1 and CDR2 (germline): SGHKS, YYEKEE (reference sequence). The CDR3 DNA reads as TGTGCCAGCAGCGCCCGTGGGACAGGGGGGGAGACCCAGTACTTC. Translating gives CASSARGTGGETQYF.

This clonotype was detected a few times. The chain combines TRBV20-1 with TRBJ2-1; 7 bases align to TRBD1. The CDR3 sequence is 15 residues long. The germline gives CDR1 DFQATT, CDR2 SNEGSKA (reference sequence). V was clipped by 3 bases and J by 4 bases; unmatched bases: 9. For the CDR3, the DNA is TGCAGTGCTAGTTTGGGACAGCCTACATACAATGAGCAGTTCTTC. It is translated as CSASLGQPTYNEQFF.